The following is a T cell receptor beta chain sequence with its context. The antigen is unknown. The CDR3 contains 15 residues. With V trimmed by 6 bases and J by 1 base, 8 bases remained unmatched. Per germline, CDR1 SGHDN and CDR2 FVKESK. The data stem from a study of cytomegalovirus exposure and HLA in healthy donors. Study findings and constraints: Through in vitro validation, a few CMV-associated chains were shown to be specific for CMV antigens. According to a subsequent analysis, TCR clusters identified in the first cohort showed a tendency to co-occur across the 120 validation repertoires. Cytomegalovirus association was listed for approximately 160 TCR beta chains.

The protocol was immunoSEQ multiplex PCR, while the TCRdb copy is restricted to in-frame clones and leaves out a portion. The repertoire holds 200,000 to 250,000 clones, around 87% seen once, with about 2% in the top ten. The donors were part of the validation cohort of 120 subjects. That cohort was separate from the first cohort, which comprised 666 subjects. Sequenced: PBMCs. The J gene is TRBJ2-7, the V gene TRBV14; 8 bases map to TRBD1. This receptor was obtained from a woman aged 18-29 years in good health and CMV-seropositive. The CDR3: CASSAAGGLSYEQYF. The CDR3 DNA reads TGTGCCAGCAGTGCAGCAGGGGGCCTTTCCTACGAGCAGTACTTC. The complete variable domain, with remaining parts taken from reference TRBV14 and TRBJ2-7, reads EAGVTQFPSHSVIEKGQTVTLRCDPISGHDNLYWYRRVMGKEIKFLLHFVKESKQDESGMPNNRFLAERTGGTYSTLKVQPAELEDSGVYFCASSAAGGLSYEQYFGPGTRLTVT.